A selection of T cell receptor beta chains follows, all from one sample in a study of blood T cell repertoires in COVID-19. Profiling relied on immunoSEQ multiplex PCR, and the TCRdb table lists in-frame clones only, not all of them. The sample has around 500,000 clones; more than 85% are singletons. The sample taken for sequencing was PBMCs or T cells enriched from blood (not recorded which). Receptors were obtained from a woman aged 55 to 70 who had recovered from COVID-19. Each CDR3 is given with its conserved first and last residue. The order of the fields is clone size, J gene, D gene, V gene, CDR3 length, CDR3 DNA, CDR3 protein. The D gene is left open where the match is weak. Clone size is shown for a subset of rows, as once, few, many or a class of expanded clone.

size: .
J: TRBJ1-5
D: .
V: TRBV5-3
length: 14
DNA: TGTGCCAGAAGCTTGGGCGGGTGGAGGAAGCCCCAGCATTTT
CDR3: CARSLGGWRKPQHF

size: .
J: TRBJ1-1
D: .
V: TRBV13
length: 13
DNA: TGTGCCAGCAGCTTAGAGGGGTTGACTGAAGCTTTCTTT
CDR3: CASSLEGLTEAFF

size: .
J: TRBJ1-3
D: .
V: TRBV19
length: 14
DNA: TGTGCCAGAAAGGGGTCTTTCCCTGGAAACACCATATATTTT
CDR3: CARKGSFPGNTIYF

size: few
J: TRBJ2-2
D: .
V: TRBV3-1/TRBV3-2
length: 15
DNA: TGTGCCAGCAGCCAGGTCAGGCTGAACACCGGGGAGCTGTTTTTT
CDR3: CASSQVRLNTGELFF

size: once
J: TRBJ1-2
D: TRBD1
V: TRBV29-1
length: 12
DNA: TGCAGCGCCGCCGGACAGGGGAAAGGCTACACCTTC
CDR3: CSAAGQGKGYTF

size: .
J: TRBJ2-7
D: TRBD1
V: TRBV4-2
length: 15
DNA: TGTGCCAGCAGCCAACCTGGGACAGGGAACTACGAGCAGTACTTC
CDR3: CASSQPGTGNYEQYF

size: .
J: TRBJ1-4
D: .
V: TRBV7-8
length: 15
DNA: TGTGCCAGCAGCCTGGGGTGGACGCCAGGGGAAAAACTGTTTTTT
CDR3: CASSLGWTPGEKLFF

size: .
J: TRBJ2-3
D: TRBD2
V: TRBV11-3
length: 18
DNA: TGTGCCAGCAGCTTAGGATTCGGACTAGCGGGGGGGGAGGATACGCAGTATTTT
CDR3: CASSLGFGLAGGEDTQYF

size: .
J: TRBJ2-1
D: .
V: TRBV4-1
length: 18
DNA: TGCGCCAGCAGCCAAGATCGATCCCTACAGCCTTTTAACAATGAGCAGTTCTTC
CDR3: CASSQDRSLQPFNNEQFF

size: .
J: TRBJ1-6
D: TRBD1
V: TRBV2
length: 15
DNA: TGTGCCAGCAGAAGGGGACAGGGGGCAAACTCACCCCTCCACTTT
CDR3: CASRRGQGANSPLHF

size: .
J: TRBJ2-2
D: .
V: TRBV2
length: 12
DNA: TGTGCCAGCAGCACCCGGACCGGGGAGCTGTTTTTT
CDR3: CASSTRTGELFF

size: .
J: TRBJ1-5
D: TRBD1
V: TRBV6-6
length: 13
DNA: TGTGCCAGCACGAAAGACAGGGGTCAGCCCCAGCATTTT
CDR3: CASTKDRGQPQHF

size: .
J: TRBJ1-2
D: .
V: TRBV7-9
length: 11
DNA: TGTGCCAGCAGCTATTCAGGGGGCTACACCTTC
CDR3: CASSYSGGYTF

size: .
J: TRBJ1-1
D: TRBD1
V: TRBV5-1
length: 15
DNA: TGCGCCAGCAGCCGGGGGTCAGGGGGTGATTCTGAAGCTTTCTTT
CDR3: CASSRGSGGDSEAFF

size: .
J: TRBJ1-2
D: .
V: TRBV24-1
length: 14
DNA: TGTGCCACCAGTGAGACAGGCAGAGACTATGGCTACACCTTC
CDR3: CATSETGRDYGYTF

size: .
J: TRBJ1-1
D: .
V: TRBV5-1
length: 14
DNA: TGCGCCAGCAGCCCCCAGGGTGCCGGCACTGAAGCTTTCTTT
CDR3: CASSPQGAGTEAFF

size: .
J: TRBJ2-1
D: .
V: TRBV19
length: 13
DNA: TGTGCCAGTAGTAGGGGGGGGGCCGGTGAGCAGTTCTTC
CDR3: CASSRGGAGEQFF

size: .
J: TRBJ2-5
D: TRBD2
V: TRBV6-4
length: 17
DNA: TGTGCCAGTCACGGGTCTAGCGGGGGGGACCGGAGGGAGACCCAGTACTTC
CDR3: CASHGSSGGDRRETQYF

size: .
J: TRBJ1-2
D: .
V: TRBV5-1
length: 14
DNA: TGCGCCAGCAGCCTTCAGGGTGGGGACTATGGCTACACCTTC
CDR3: CASSLQGGDYGYTF

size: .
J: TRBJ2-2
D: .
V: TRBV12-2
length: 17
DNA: TGTGCAAGTCGCTTCGTAGCGGGACACCGAAACACCGGGGAGCTGTTTTTT
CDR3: CASRFVAGHRNTGELFF

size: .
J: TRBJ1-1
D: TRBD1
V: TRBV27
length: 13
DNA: TGTGCCAGCAGTGCCAGGGGGATTGGCGAAGCTTTCTTT
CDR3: CASSARGIGEAFF

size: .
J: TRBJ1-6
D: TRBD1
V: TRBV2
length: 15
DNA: TGTGCCAGCGGGACAGGGTTGGCGCGCTATTCACCCCTCCACTTT
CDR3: CASGTGLARYSPLHF

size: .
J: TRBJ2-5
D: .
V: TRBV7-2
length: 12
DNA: TGTGCCAGCAGCCGGTACCAAGAGACCCAGTACTTC
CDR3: CASSRYQETQYF

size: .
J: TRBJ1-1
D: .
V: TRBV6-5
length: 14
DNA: TGTGCCAGCATTCGGAGTAACAAAAACACTGAAGCTTTCTTT
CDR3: CASIRSNKNTEAFF

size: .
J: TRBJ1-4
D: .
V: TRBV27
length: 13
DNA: TGTGCCAGCAGGACAGCAACTAATGAAAAACTGTTTTTT
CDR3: CASRTATNEKLFF

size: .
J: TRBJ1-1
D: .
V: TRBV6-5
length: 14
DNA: TGTGCCAGCAGTTACTGGGGGGGCGGGACTGAAGCTTTCTTT
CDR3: CASSYWGGGTEAFF

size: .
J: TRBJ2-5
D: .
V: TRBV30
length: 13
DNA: TGTGCCTGCAGGATGTGGGGCCGGGAGACCCAGTACTTC
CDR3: CACRMWGRETQYF

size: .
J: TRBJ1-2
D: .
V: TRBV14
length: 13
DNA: TGTGCCAGCAGCCAAGAATCCGGGAGCGGCTACACCTTC
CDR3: CASSQESGSGYTF

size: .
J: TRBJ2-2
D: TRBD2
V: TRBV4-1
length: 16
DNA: TGCGCCAGCAGCCTGATGACTAGCGGGGGGACCGGGGAGCTGTTTTTT
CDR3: CASSLMTSGGTGELFF

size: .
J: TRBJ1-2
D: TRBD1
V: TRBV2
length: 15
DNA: TGTGCCAGCAGTGAAGCCGGGGACAGGGCCTATGGCTACACCTTC
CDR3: CASSEAGDRAYGYTF

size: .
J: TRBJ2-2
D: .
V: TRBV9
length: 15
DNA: TGTGCCAGCAGCGTATGGCAGGGGAACACCGGGGAGCTGTTTTTT
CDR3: CASSVWQGNTGELFF

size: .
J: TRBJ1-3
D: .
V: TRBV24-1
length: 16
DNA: TGTGCCACCAGTGATTTGTTTAGAGAATCTGGAAACACCATATATTTT
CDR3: CATSDLFRESGNTIYF

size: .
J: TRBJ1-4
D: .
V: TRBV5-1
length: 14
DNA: TGCGCCAGCAGCAGGGACTCAACTAATGAAAAACTGTTTTTT
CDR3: CASSRDSTNEKLFF

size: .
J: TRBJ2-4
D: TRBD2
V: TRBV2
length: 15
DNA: TGTGCCAGCAGCAGTAGCGGGGGGGAGAGAAACATTCAGTACTTC
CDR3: CASSSSGGERNIQYF

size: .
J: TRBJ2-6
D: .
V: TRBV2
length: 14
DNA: TGTGCCAGCAGTTATACAGGGAAAAACGGCGTCCTGACTTTC
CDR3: CASSYTGKNGVLTF

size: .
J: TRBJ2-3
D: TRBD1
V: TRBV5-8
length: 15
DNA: TGTGCCAGTCCTACAGGGGGCCTTGGCACAGATACGCAGTATTTT
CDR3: CASPTGGLGTDTQYF

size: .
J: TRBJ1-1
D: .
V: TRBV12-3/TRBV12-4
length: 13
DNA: TGTGCCAGCAGTTTCGGGGGGAACACTGAAGCTTTCTTT
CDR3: CASSFGGNTEAFF

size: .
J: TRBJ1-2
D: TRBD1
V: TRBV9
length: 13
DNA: TGTGCCAGCAGCGTTGGGACAGGCTATGGCTACACCTTC
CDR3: CASSVGTGYGYTF

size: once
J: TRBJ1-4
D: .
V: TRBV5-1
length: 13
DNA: TGCGCCAGCAGCCCCTCACCCGGTGAAAAACTGTTTTTT
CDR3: CASSPSPGEKLFF

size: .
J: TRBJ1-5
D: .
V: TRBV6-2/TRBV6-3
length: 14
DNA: TGTGCCAGCAGTACAGGGAATAGCAATCAGCCCCAGCATTTT
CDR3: CASSTGNSNQPQHF

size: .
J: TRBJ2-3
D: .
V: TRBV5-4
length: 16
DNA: TGTGCCAGCAGCTTATTCCGTCCTACGGGCACAGATACGCAGTATTTT
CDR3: CASSLFRPTGTDTQYF

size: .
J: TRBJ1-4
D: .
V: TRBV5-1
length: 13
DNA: TGCGCCAGCAGCGGGGGGACCTCCGAAAAACTGTTTTTT
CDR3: CASSGGTSEKLFF

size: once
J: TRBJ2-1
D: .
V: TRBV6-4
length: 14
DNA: TGTGCCAGCAAGCGGACACGGAGGGGCAATGAGCAGTTCTTC
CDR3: CASKRTRRGNEQFF

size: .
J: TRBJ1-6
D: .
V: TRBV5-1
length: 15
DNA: TGCGCCAGCAGCTACGAACAGGGAAGTATTTCACCCCTCCACTTT
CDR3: CASSYEQGSISPLHF

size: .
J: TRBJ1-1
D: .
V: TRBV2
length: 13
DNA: TGTGCCAGCAGTGGGGACAAAAACACTGAAGCTTTCTTT
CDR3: CASSGDKNTEAFF

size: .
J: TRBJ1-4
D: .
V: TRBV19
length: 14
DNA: TGTGCCAGTAGCAAGGGGGAAACTAATGAAAAACTGTTTTTT
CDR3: CASSKGETNEKLFF

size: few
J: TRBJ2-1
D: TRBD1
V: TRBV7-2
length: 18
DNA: TGTGCCAGCAGCTCAGGTCGGGTGAGGGACAGGGACTACAATGAGCAGTTCTTC
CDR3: CASSSGRVRDRDYNEQFF

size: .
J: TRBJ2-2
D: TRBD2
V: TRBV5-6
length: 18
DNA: TGTGCCAGCAGCCGCGGACTAGCGGGGGGGCTGAGCACCGGGGAGCTGTTTTTT
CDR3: CASSRGLAGGLSTGELFF

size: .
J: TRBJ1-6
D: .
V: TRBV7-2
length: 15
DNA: TGTGCCAGCAGCAAAGCTACGGGGGGTAATTCACCCCTCCACTTT
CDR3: CASSKATGGNSPLHF

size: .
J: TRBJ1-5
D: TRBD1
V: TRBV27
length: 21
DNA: TGTGCCAGCAGTTTATCAAGTCCGGGACAGGGCCGGGTAAATAGCAATCAGCCCCAGCATTTT
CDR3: CASSLSSPGQGRVNSNQPQHF

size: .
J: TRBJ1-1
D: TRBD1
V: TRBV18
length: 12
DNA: TGTGCCAGCTCACACCGACAGGGTGAAGCTTTCTTT
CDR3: CASSHRQGEAFF

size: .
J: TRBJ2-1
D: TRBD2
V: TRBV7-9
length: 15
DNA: TGTGCCAGCAGCTTAGTGGGACTAGCCCACAATGAGCAGTTCTTC
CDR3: CASSLVGLAHNEQFF

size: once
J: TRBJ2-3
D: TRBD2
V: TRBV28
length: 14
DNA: TGTGCCGCAGGAAGGGGAGGGGGCACAGATACGCAGTATTTT
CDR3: CAAGRGGGTDTQYF

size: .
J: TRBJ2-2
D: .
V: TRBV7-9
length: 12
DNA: TGTGCCAGCCCCCGCGCTGCCGGGGAGCTGTTTTTT
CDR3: CASPRAAGELFF

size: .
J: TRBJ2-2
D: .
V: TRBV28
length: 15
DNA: TGTGCCAGCACCCAGAACCGGGGGAACACCGGGGAGCTGTTTTTT
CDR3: CASTQNRGNTGELFF

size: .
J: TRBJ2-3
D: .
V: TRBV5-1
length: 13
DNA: TGCGCCAGCAGCTTGGAGCCACGGGATACGCAGTATTTT
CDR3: CASSLEPRDTQYF

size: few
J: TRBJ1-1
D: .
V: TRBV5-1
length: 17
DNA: TGCGCCAGCAGCTTGACCCCTATCCCCCCAGGGAACACTGAAGCTTTCTTT
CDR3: CASSLTPIPPGNTEAFF

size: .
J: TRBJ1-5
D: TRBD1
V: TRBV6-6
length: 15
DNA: TGTGCCAGCAGGGGACAGGGTTGGGGGAATCAGCCCCAGCATTTT
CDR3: CASRGQGWGNQPQHF

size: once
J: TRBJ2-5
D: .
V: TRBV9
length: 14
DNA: TGTGCCAGCAGCGTAGGAGAGACAGAAGAGACCCAGTACTTC
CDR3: CASSVGETEETQYF

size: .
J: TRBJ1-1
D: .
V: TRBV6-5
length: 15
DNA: TGTGCCAGCAGCCGAGAAGGGGCGGTGAACACTGAAGCTTTCTTT
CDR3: CASSREGAVNTEAFF